These 29 T cell receptor beta chains were sequenced from one sample in a study of shared clonotypes between healthy human individuals. Profiling relied on immunoSEQ multiplex PCR, and the TCRdb table lists in-frame clones only, not all of them. The sample has about 1.1 million clones; approximately 80% are singletons. Sequenced input: memory CD4+ T cells from PBMCs. The subset was: CD45RA-negative fraction. All receptors derive from a man aged 18 to 29 in good health. Some clones in this sample may be carry-over from other donors' samples.

The V call is TRBV4-2, the J call TRBJ2-2; D remains unclear. The V end lost 3 bases, the J end lost 2 bases, and 10 bases lay between the germline ends. The CDR3 runs 15 residues. Per the germline V gene, CDR1 is LGHNA and CDR2 is YNFKEQ. CDR3 nucleotide sequence: TGTGCCAGCAGCCATGTCTATGATAACACCGGGGAGCTGTTTTTT. Translation: CASSHVYDNTGELFF.

V is TRBV6-6 and J is TRBJ2-7; D perhaps matches TRBD1 (5 bases). This CDR3 region has 13 residues. CDR1 MNHNY and CDR2 SVGAGI come from the germline V gene (reference sequence). Trimming cost V 0 bases and J 4 bases, with 7 bases left between them. The CDR3 DNA is TGTGCCAGCAGTTACTCGAAGGGGTACGAGCAGTACTTC. Protein product: CASSYSKGYEQYF.

The J gene is TRBJ1-2, the V gene TRBV29-1; possible D gene TRBD1, 5 bases. The CDR3 is 15 residues long. V was clipped by 4 bases and J by 2 bases, with 17 bases between them. Germline lookup yields CDR1 SQVTM and CDR2 ANQGSEA. In DNA form, the CDR3 reads TGCAGCGTTGGAGGTTACGGGACGGAGAACTATGGCTACACCTTC. Translating it yields CSVGGYGTENYGYTF. Filled out from reference TRBV29-1 and TRBJ1-2, the complete variable domain reads SAVISQKPSRDICQRGTSLTIQCQVDSQVTMMFWYRQQPGQSLTLIATANQGSEATYESGFVIDKFPISRPNLTFSTLTVSNMSPEDSSIYLCSVGGYGTENYGYTFGSGTRLTVV.

J is TRBJ2-1 and V is TRBV11-3; perhaps D is TRBD1 or TRBD2 (6 bases each). V lost 3 bases, J lost 7 bases, and 16 bases lay in between. Per germline, CDR1 SGHNT and CDR2 YENEEA. The CDR3 spans 15 residues. The CDR3 DNA follows: TGTGCCAGCAGCTTTTCTGGCGGAGGGGGGAATGAGCAGTTCTTC. Translation gives CASSFSGGGGNEQFF.

The chain links TRBV11-1 to TRBJ2-1, with D possibly being TRBD1 (5 bases). Trimming took off 7 bases at V and 4 bases at J, with 14 bases between the two ends. The CDR3 extends over 14 amino acids. Germline V gene sequence: CDR1 SGHAT, CDR2 FQDESV (reference sequence). The CDR3 protein is CASNRGRQYNEQFF. The CDR3 DNA is TGTGCCAGCAATCGTGGGCGACAGTACAATGAGCAGTTCTTC.

V gene TRBV14 combines with J gene TRBJ1-5; D might be TRBD1 (6 bases). This CDR3 spans 18 amino acids. Germline-derived CDR1 and CDR2 are SGHDN and FVKESK. V lost 0 bases, J lost 3 bases, and 18 bases lay in between. The DNA of the CDR3 is TGTGCCAGCAGCCAAGAAGCCGGGGGGCGCCCGCCCAATCAGCCCCAGCATTTT. Residues: CASSQEAGGRPPNQPQHF. The full variable domain, in which reference TRBV14 and TRBJ1-5 provide the parts outside the CDR3, is EAGVTQFPSHSVIEKGQTVTLRCDPISGHDNLYWYRRVMGKEIKFLLHFVKESKQDESGMPNNRFLAERTGGTYSTLKVQPAELEDSGVYFCASSQEAGGRPPNQPQHFGDGTRLSIL.

This clone was counted between two and nine times. The V and J genes are TRBV6-6 and TRBJ2-7; the match to TRBD2 covers 9 bases. CDR1 MNHNY and CDR2 SVGAGI come from the germline V gene (reference sequence). This CDR3 is built from 16 residues. V lost 3 bases to trimming and J lost 2 bases; unmatched junction nucleotides: 8. The CDR3, as DNA: TGTGCCAGCAGTTATGGGGGGACTAGCAGCACCTACGAGCAGTACTTC. This gives the protein CASSYGGTSSTYEQYF.

This rearrangement joins TRBV7-8 to TRBJ1-4; D ambiguous. Germline lookup yields CDR1 SGHVS and CDR2 FQNEAQ. The CDR3 covers 13 residues. V lost 1 base and J 12 bases, leaving 12 bases between the germline ends. The CDR3 region has the DNA TGTGCCAGCAGCTTAGAACCGGGGTTAGAACTGTTTTTT. This encodes CASSLEPGLELFF. Looking up the rest from reference TRBV7-8 and TRBJ1-4 gives the full variable domain: GAGVSQSPRYKVAKRGQDVALRCDPISGHVSLFWYQQALGQGPEFLTYFQNEAQLDKSGLPSDRFFAERPEGSVSTLKIQRTQQEDSAVYLCASSLEPGLELFFGSGTQLSVL.

This chain connects TRBV5-1 to TRBJ2-7; D may be TRBD1 (5 bases). Trimming stripped 2 bases from V and 5 bases from J, with 8 bases between. From germline, CDR1 is SGHRS and CDR2 YFSETQ. This CDR3 region has 12 residues. CDR3 loop: CASSFAGNEQYF. The CDR3 bases are TGCGCCAGCAGCTTTGCAGGGAACGAGCAGTACTTC.

The chain carries TRBV7-2 and TRBJ2-7; 9 bases are shared with TRBD2. This CDR3 has 16 amino acids. Trimming removed 5 bases from V and 7 bases from J; junction bases left unmatched: 15. The germline gives CDR1 SGHTA, CDR2 FQGNSA. CDR3 sequence (DNA): TGTGCCAGCAGCCAAAGAGGGGGTGCTAGCGGGAAAGAGCAGTACTTC. This gives the protein CASSQRGGASGKEQYF.

To note about this clone: A far larger clone is off by one base, so a read error is likely. The CDR3 loop is CASSLEEAQYF. DNA of the CDR3: TGTGCCAGCAGCCTCGAAGAGGCCCAGTACTTC. The rearrangement joins TRBV6-5 to TRBJ2-5; no reliable D call. Germline V gene data show CDR1 as MNHEY and CDR2 as SVGAGI. The CDR3 consists of 11 residues.

The DNA of the CDR3 is TGCGCCAGCAGCCAAGAGTTAACAGGAACGAACACCGGGGAGCTGTTTTTT. Translated, it gives CASSQELTGTNTGELFF. The chain links TRBV4-1 to TRBJ2-2; tentative D call: TRBD1 (5 bases). Trimming removed 0 bases from V and 0 bases from J, with 11 bases in between. The CDR3 runs 17 residues. CDR1 and CDR2 (germline): MGHRA, YSYEKL.

This clone has just a few counts. The V and J genes are TRBV10-3 and TRBJ1-5, with D hard to call. Germline CDR1 ENHRY, CDR2 SYGVKD. Trimming stripped 3 bases from V and 0 bases from J, with 9 bases between. This CDR3 is 15 amino acids long. The CDR3 DNA reads as TGTGCCATCAGTGATGAAGGCTATAGCAATCAGCCCCAGCATTTT. Encoded protein: CAISDEGYSNQPQHF.

This chain connects TRBV18 to TRBJ1-4; 10 nucleotides align to TRBD1. The germline V gene encodes CDR1 KGHSH and CDR2 LQKENI. The CDR3 extends over 15 amino acids. The V segment lost 6 bases and the J segment 7 bases; nucleotides outside the gene matches: 8. CDR3 amino acids: CASSYTGTGVEKLFF. The CDR3 nucleotides are TGTGCCAGCTCGTATACCGGGACAGGGGTTGAAAAACTGTTTTTT.

CDR3 sequence: CASSLSDSGNTIYF. The CDR3 coding sequence is TGCGCCAGCAGCTTGTCGGACTCTGGAAACACCATATATTTT. The chain has TRBV5-1 and TRBJ1-3; D call uncertain. The CDR3 contains 14 residues. Germline V gene sequence: CDR1 SGHRS, CDR2 YFSETQ. The V gene lost 1 base and the J gene lost 0 bases, with 5 bases spanning the gap.

V is TRBV15 and J is TRBJ2-1; tentative D call: TRBD1 (5 bases). The germline V gene has CDR1 LNHNV and CDR2 YYDKDF (reference sequence). Trimming pared 0 bases from V and 4 bases from J, leaving 10 bases between. CDR3 length: 15 amino acids. CDR3: CATSREATVYNEQFF. The CDR3 nucleotides read TGTGCCACCAGCAGAGAGGCGACAGTGTACAATGAGCAGTTCTTC.

V usage is TRBV5-6 and J usage is TRBJ2-7; D is undetermined. V was trimmed by 3 bases and J by 4 bases, leaving 8 bases between them. CDR1 is SGHDT and CDR2 is YYEEEE in the germline V gene. This CDR3 has 12 residues. CDR3 nucleotide sequence: TGTGCCAGCAGCTCGGACCGTTACGAGCAGTACTTC. This encodes CASSSDRYEQYF.

This clone was detected ten times or more. V gene TRBV28 combines with J gene TRBJ2-1; D might be TRBD2 (6 bases). V lost 3 bases and J 4 bases, leaving 13 bases between the germline ends. CDR1 and CDR2 (germline): MDHEN, SYDVKM. This CDR3 spans 15 amino acids. The chain's CDR3 is CASSFRRVTYNEQFF. The CDR3 nucleotides read TGTGCCAGCAGTTTTAGGAGGGTTACTTACAATGAGCAGTTCTTC.

The V gene is TRBV7-8, the J gene TRBJ2-7; the match to TRBD2 covers 10 bases. Germline trimming cut 4 bases from V and 2 bases from J; bases unmatched to any gene: 8. The CDR3 length is 16 residues. Per germline, CDR1 SGHVS and CDR2 FQNEAQ. As DNA, the CDR3 is TGTGCCAGCAGCTCAGCGGAAGCGGGAGGGCCCTACGAGCAGTACTTC. Encoded protein: CASSSAEAGGPYEQYF. The full variable domain, rest sourced from reference TRBV7-8 and TRBJ2-7, is GAGVSQSPRYKVAKRGQDVALRCDPISGHVSLFWYQQALGQGPEFLTYFQNEAQLDKSGLPSDRFFAERPEGSVSTLKIQRTQQEDSAVYLCASSSAEAGGPYEQYFGPGTRLTVT.

V is TRBV4-1 and J is TRBJ2-1, with TRBD2 matching over 8 bases. Trimming took 0 bases from V and 4 from J; bases not matched to a gene: 5. The CDR3 is 16 residues long. Germline CDR1 MGHRA, CDR2 YSYEKL. The CDR3 coding sequence is TGCGCCAGCAGCCAAGATTTAGCGGGAAGATACAATGAGCAGTTCTTC. It specifies CASSQDLAGRYNEQFF.

The rearrangement joins TRBV11-2 to TRBJ2-5, with 9 bases aligning to TRBD2. The germline V gene encodes CDR1 SGHAT and CDR2 FQNNGV. Trimming took 3 bases from V and 5 from J; bases not matched to a gene: 4. The CDR3 consists of 14 residues. CDR3 sequence (DNA): TGTGCCAGCAGCTTTACGGCGGGGGGGGAGACCCAGTACTTC. Translated, it gives CASSFTAGGETQYF.

A few counts support this clone. V gene TRBV5-4 combines with J gene TRBJ2-6; no reliable D call. The germline gives CDR1 SGHNT, CDR2 YYREEE (reference sequence). The germline V and J ends were trimmed by 1 base and 0 bases, with 14 bases remaining between them. The CDR3 is 18 residues long. The CDR3, as DNA: TGTGCCAGCAGCTTGAACTGGGTTTCTAGCTCTGGGGCCAACGTCCTGACTTTC. Residues: CASSLNWVSSSGANVLTF.

The V and J genes are TRBV27 and TRBJ2-1, with unresolved D. This CDR3 has 16 residues. The V and J ends lost 6 bases and 0 bases respectively, with 15 bases between them. CDR1 is MNHEY and CDR2 is SMNVEV in the germline V gene (reference sequence). CDR3 protein: CASRPWSTSSYNEQFF. Written as DNA, the CDR3 is TGTGCCAGCAGACCCTGGAGTACGAGCTCCTACAATGAGCAGTTCTTC.

The J gene is TRBJ2-3, the V gene TRBV4-3; D perhaps matches TRBD2 (5 bases). Germline loops: CDR1 LGHNA, CDR2 YSLEER. Trimming removed 3 bases from V and 1 base from J, with 17 bases in between. This CDR3 has 17 residues. CDR3 coding DNA: TGCGCCAGCAGCCAGAGCTTTGTCGCGAGGGGCACAGATACGCAGTATTTT. This encodes CASSQSFVARGTDTQYF.

This clone was counted once. J is TRBJ1-4 and V is TRBV2; 10 positions match TRBD1. From germline, CDR1 is SNHLY and CDR2 FYNNEI. The V gene end was trimmed by 7 bases and the J gene end by 7 bases; junction bases not matched to a gene: 9. This CDR3 comprises 15 residues. As DNA, the CDR3 is TGTGCCAGCAAGGGGACAGGGGAGCCAATTGAAAAACTGTTTTTT. Amino acid sequence: CASKGTGEPIEKLFF.

The chain is built from TRBV10-3 and TRBJ1-3; D not certain. The germline gives CDR1 ENHRY, CDR2 SYGVKD. The CDR3 sequence is 13 residues long. With 11 bases removed from V and 0 bases from J, the gap between germline ends came to 11 bases. The CDR3 DNA follows: TGTGCCGTCCTAACCGACTCTGGAAACACCATATATTTT. Its protein product is CAVLTDSGNTIYF.

This chain joins TRBV4-2 and TRBJ2-1; D remains unclear. This CDR3 has 14 amino acids. Germline V gene data show CDR1 as LGHNA and CDR2 as YNFKEQ. The ends were cut back, 1 base at V and 0 bases at J, with 4 bases in the middle. The CDR3 spells CASSQAGSYNEQFF. DNA for the CDR3: TGTGCCAGCAGCCAAGCTGGCTCCTACAATGAGCAGTTCTTC.

The V call is TRBV2, the J call TRBJ2-6; D is unresolved. This CDR3 region has 14 residues. Germline V gives CDR1 SNHLY, CDR2 FYNNEI. Trimming stripped 5 bases from V and 1 base from J, with 6 bases between. The CDR3 sequence is CASSLESGANVLTF. The CDR3 nucleotides are TGTGCCAGCAGTCTCGAGTCTGGGGCCAACGTCCTGACTTTC.

This clone was observed once. The rearrangement links TRBV19 to TRBJ1-2; D possibly corresponds to TRBD1 (5 bases). The length of the CDR3 is 13 residues. Germline CDR1 and CDR2: LNHDA and SQIVND (reference sequence). V was clipped by 6 bases and J by 2 bases, with 10 bases between them. This chain's CDR3 is CASRRQGNYGYTF. In DNA form, the CDR3 reads TGTGCCAGTAGAAGGCAGGGAAACTATGGCTACACCTTC.